These T cell receptor beta chains were read from a single sample in a study of blood T cell repertoires in COVID-19. Repertoires were generated with immunoSEQ multiplex PCR, while TCRdb's copy carries only in-frame clones and drops some. The table lists roughly 56,000 clones, around 93% of them singletons. Input material: peripheral blood. All receptors derive from a man aged 50 or older with active COVID-19. Both conserved end residues are part of each CDR3. Fields, in order: J gene, D gene, clone size, V gene, CDR3 DNA, CDR3 protein. D genes are given only for firm matches. Not every row has a clone size; where given, it reads once, few, many or a size class.

J: TRBJ1-2
D: -
size: -
V: TRBV6-2/TRBV6-3
DNA: TGTGCCAGCAGTTTACACCTTCGTGGCTATGGCTACACCTTC
CDR3: CASSLHLRGYGYTF

J: TRBJ2-3
D: TRBD1
size: once
V: TRBV28
DNA: TGTGCCAGCAGTTTATCCCAGGGGGCTGGTTCAGATACGCAGTATTTT
CDR3: CASSLSQGAGSDTQYF

J: TRBJ1-6
D: -
size: once
V: TRBV3-1/TRBV3-2
DNA: TGTGCCAGCAGCCAAGGGGTAGGGGCTAAAAATTCACCCCTCCACTTT
CDR3: CASSQGVGAKNSPLHF

J: TRBJ2-5
D: -
size: -
V: TRBV24-1
DNA: TGTGCCACCAGTACTGGTTTGGAGACCCAGTACTTC
CDR3: CATSTGLETQYF

J: TRBJ1-2
D: -
size: -
V: TRBV28
DNA: TGTGCCATCCAAAGCACGGACTTCTCTGGTGGCTACACCTTC
CDR3: CAIQSTDFSGGYTF

J: TRBJ2-3
D: TRBD1
size: -
V: TRBV24-1
DNA: TGTGCCACCAGTGGGCCCGGGACAGGAGACACAGATACGCAGTATTTT
CDR3: CATSGPGTGDTDTQYF

J: TRBJ2-1
D: TRBD1
size: -
V: TRBV29-1
DNA: TGCAGCGTTACGGGACAGGGTTTAGATGAGCAGTTCTTC
CDR3: CSVTGQGLDEQFF

J: TRBJ1-1
D: -
size: -
V: TRBV5-1
DNA: TGCGCCAGCAGCTTGGGACACAGTGGGACTGAAGCTTTCTTT
CDR3: CASSLGHSGTEAFF

J: TRBJ1-2
D: TRBD1
size: -
V: TRBV18
DNA: TGTGCCAGCTCACATACCGGGACAGGGGTCGGCTACACCTTC
CDR3: CASSHTGTGVGYTF

J: TRBJ2-2
D: -
size: -
V: TRBV5-6
DNA: TGTGCCAGCAGCTTGGGTGACAGGTACACCGGGGAGCTGTTTTTT
CDR3: CASSLGDRYTGELFF

J: TRBJ1-2
D: -
size: -
V: TRBV30
DNA: TGTGCCTGCCGAAGGGTAGGACTTTACCGCTATGGCTACACCTTC
CDR3: CACRRVGLYRYGYTF

J: TRBJ2-5
D: TRBD2
size: -
V: TRBV2
DNA: TGTGCCACACTAGCGGGGGGCTGGGGGGAGACCCAGTACTTC
CDR3: CATLAGGWGETQYF

J: TRBJ2-1
D: -
size: -
V: TRBV29-1
DNA: TGCAGCTCCCGTTCAATGAGCTACAATGAGCAGTTCTTC
CDR3: CSSRSMSYNEQFF

J: TRBJ1-6
D: -
size: -
V: TRBV28
DNA: TGTGCCAGCACTATCTGGAACAGGAATTCACCCCTCCACTTT
CDR3: CASTIWNRNSPLHF

J: TRBJ2-1
D: -
size: -
V: TRBV5-1
DNA: TGCGCCAGCAGCTTGAATCAGGGGTCCTACAATGAGCAGTTCTTC
CDR3: CASSLNQGSYNEQFF

J: TRBJ1-2
D: -
size: -
V: TRBV21-1
DNA: TGTGCCAGCAGCAAAACCGGCGGGGCCACTACTAACTATGGCTACACCTTC
CDR3: CASSKTGGATTNYGYTF

J: TRBJ2-3
D: -
size: -
V: TRBV20-1
DNA: TGCAGGGGGCTCAGCACAGATACGCAGTATTTT
CDR3: CRGLSTDTQYF

J: TRBJ2-1
D: TRBD1
size: -
V: TRBV7-3
DNA: TGTGCCAGCAGCCCGGGGACAGGGGGCTCCCCGGCCCACAATGAGCAGTTCTTC
CDR3: CASSPGTGGSPAHNEQFF

J: TRBJ2-7
D: TRBD2
size: -
V: TRBV7-2
DNA: TGTGCCAGCAGCTTGGTCGGGACTAGCGGGGCCTCCTACGAGCAGTACTTC
CDR3: CASSLVGTSGASYEQYF

J: TRBJ2-5
D: -
size: -
V: TRBV21-1
DNA: TGTGCCAGCAGAGGGGCGGCACCCCAAGAGACCCAGTACTTC
CDR3: CASRGAAPQETQYF

J: TRBJ1-1
D: TRBD1
size: -
V: TRBV27
DNA: TGTGCCAGCAGCCCTGACCTTACAGGGGGCACTGAAGCTTTCTTT
CDR3: CASSPDLTGGTEAFF

J: TRBJ2-7
D: -
size: -
V: TRBV6-5
DNA: TGTGCCAGCACCCTAGACTACCTTTTTTCCTACGAGCAGTACTTC
CDR3: CASTLDYLFSYEQYF

J: TRBJ2-3
D: -
size: -
V: TRBV24-1
DNA: TGTGCCACCAGTGATTTGAGAGGGCAGGACACAGATACGCAGTATTTT
CDR3: CATSDLRGQDTDTQYF

J: TRBJ2-7
D: TRBD1
size: -
V: TRBV27
DNA: TGTGCCAGCAGTCTACAGGGGTTATCCTACGAGCAGTACTTC
CDR3: CASSLQGLSYEQYF

J: TRBJ2-2
D: TRBD2
size: -
V: TRBV11-3
DNA: TGTGCCAGCAGGTTGGAGCGGGGGGGCCGCACCGGGGAGCTGTTTTTT
CDR3: CASRLERGGRTGELFF

J: TRBJ2-5
D: TRBD1
size: -
V: TRBV6-5
DNA: TGTGCCAGCAGTTCCCCCTACAGGGGCAAGACCCAGTACTTC
CDR3: CASSSPYRGKTQYF

J: TRBJ2-2
D: TRBD1
size: -
V: TRBV29-1
DNA: TGCAGCGTTGAACCCCGGACAGGGGCGGGCACCGGGGAGCTGTTTTTT
CDR3: CSVEPRTGAGTGELFF

J: TRBJ2-7
D: -
size: -
V: TRBV6-5
DNA: TGTGCCAGCCGCACAGGGATGGCCTACGAGCAGTACTTC
CDR3: CASRTGMAYEQYF

J: TRBJ1-2
D: -
size: -
V: TRBV4-3
DNA: TGCGCCAGCAGCCAAGGGCCTTATAACAGTCGAACCTATGGCTACACCTTC
CDR3: CASSQGPYNSRTYGYTF

J: TRBJ2-7
D: TRBD2
size: -
V: TRBV28
DNA: TGTGCCAGCAGTTTTTGGGGGGGTTCCTACGAGCAGTACTTC
CDR3: CASSFWGGSYEQYF

J: TRBJ2-7
D: TRBD1
size: -
V: TRBV13
DNA: TGTGCCAGCAGCCCGGACAGGGGGCTCGACGAGCAGTACTTC
CDR3: CASSPDRGLDEQYF

J: TRBJ1-4
D: -
size: -
V: TRBV5-1
DNA: TGCGCCAGCAGCTTGGTTGCGACTGCAACTAATGAAAAACTGTTTTTT
CDR3: CASSLVATATNEKLFF

J: TRBJ2-2
D: TRBD2
size: -
V: TRBV15
DNA: TGTGCCACCAGCAGCAGACTAGCAGTAACCGGGGAGCTGTTTTTT
CDR3: CATSSRLAVTGELFF

J: TRBJ2-2
D: -
size: -
V: TRBV2
DNA: TGTGCCAGCAGCTTGGGACACACTCCCCGGGAGCTGTTTTTT
CDR3: CASSLGHTPRELFF

J: TRBJ2-1
D: -
size: -
V: TRBV3-1/TRBV3-2
DNA: TGTGCCAGCAGCCAAGATAGGCTAGCGCCACGTATATACAATGAGCAGTTCTTC
CDR3: CASSQDRLAPRIYNEQFF

J: TRBJ2-7
D: TRBD2
size: -
V: TRBV9
DNA: TGTGCCAGCAGCGTCGGACTAGCCGGGGAGCAGTACTTC
CDR3: CASSVGLAGEQYF

J: TRBJ2-7
D: TRBD2
size: -
V: TRBV3-1/TRBV3-2
DNA: TGTGCCAGCAGCGCCGGGGGGGGCGTTCGTTACGAGCAGTACTTC
CDR3: CASSAGGGVRYEQYF

J: TRBJ1-2
D: -
size: -
V: TRBV5-1
DNA: TGCGCCAGCAGCTTGGGACAGCGAAATAACTATGGCTACACCTTC
CDR3: CASSLGQRNNYGYTF

J: TRBJ2-5
D: -
size: -
V: TRBV7-2
DNA: TGTGCCAGCAGCTTAAGTCCAGAATTCCAAGAGACCCAGTACTTC
CDR3: CASSLSPEFQETQYF

J: TRBJ2-1
D: -
size: -
V: TRBV5-4
DNA: TGTGCCAGCAGCTTGGGTGGAGGCGGCTACAATGAGCAGTTCTTC
CDR3: CASSLGGGGYNEQFF

J: TRBJ2-2
D: -
size: -
V: TRBV5-4
DNA: TGTGCCAGCAGCTTCGGCAGGGGCCTCACCGGGGAGCTGTTTTTT
CDR3: CASSFGRGLTGELFF

J: TRBJ1-1
D: TRBD1
size: -
V: TRBV7-8
DNA: TGTGCCAGCAGCTACGCAACAGGGGTCGAAGCTTTCTTT
CDR3: CASSYATGVEAFF

J: TRBJ2-5
D: TRBD2
size: -
V: TRBV6-5
DNA: TGTGCCAGCAGTTATGGACTAGCGGGGGGGCCAGAGACCCAGTACTTC
CDR3: CASSYGLAGGPETQYF

J: TRBJ2-3
D: TRBD2
size: -
V: TRBV28
DNA: TGTGCCAGCAGTTTACGGGTAGCGGGGGGGATAAATACGCAGTATTTT
CDR3: CASSLRVAGGINTQYF

J: TRBJ2-3
D: -
size: -
V: TRBV3-1/TRBV3-2
DNA: TGTGCCAGCAGCCAGTCCCCGGGAGATACGCAGTATTTT
CDR3: CASSQSPGDTQYF

J: TRBJ2-1
D: TRBD2
size: -
V: TRBV5-6
DNA: TGTGCCAGCAGCTTGGCCGGGACTAGCGGATACAATGAGCAGTTCTTC
CDR3: CASSLAGTSGYNEQFF

J: TRBJ1-1
D: TRBD1
size: -
V: TRBV19
DNA: TGTGCCAGTAGTATAGAGTACAGGGGCACTGAAGCTTTCTTT
CDR3: CASSIEYRGTEAFF

J: TRBJ1-4
D: -
size: -
V: TRBV30
DNA: TGTGCCTGGAGTGCCCAGGGAAGCAAACTGTTTTTT
CDR3: CAWSAQGSKLFF

J: TRBJ1-5
D: TRBD1
size: -
V: TRBV7-8
DNA: TGTGCCAGCAGCTTAACTTCGGGCAGGGGGCATCAGCCCCAGCATTTT
CDR3: CASSLTSGRGHQPQHF

J: TRBJ1-5
D: -
size: few
V: TRBV7-6
DNA: TGTGCCAGCAGCTTACTAGGCCAGCCCCAGCATTTT
CDR3: CASSLLGQPQHF

J: TRBJ2-7
D: TRBD2
size: -
V: TRBV28
DNA: TGTGCCAGCAGTGTCCAGCGGGGGGGCGCGTCCTACGAGCAGTACTTC
CDR3: CASSVQRGGASYEQYF

J: TRBJ2-7
D: TRBD1
size: -
V: TRBV7-9
DNA: TGTGCCAGCAGCATAACGACAGGGTACGAGCAGTACTTC
CDR3: CASSITTGYEQYF

J: TRBJ1-2
D: -
size: -
V: TRBV3-1/TRBV3-2
DNA: TGTGCCAGCAGCCAAGTACAGGGAGGCTACACCTTC
CDR3: CASSQVQGGYTF

J: TRBJ2-5
D: -
size: -
V: TRBV11-3
DNA: TGTGCCAGCAGTGGGAGTCAAGAGACCCAGTACTTC
CDR3: CASSGSQETQYF